This T cell receptor beta chain was captured in a study of T cells in Graves' hyperthyroidism and ophthalmopathy. The CDR3 totals 17 residues. V was trimmed by 1 base and J by 11 bases, leaving 24 bases between them. CDR1 and CDR2 from the germline V gene are SGHTA and FQGNSA. Points from the study as a whole: A median 6.5 months before onset, the model predicted ophthalmopathy.

Amplification targeted TCR beta CDR3 regions from RNA transcripts. HTBI primers were the set used in a first-round RT-PCR of the TCR CDR3. TCRdb used MiXCR to reprocess the multiplex PCR reads, holding one entry per CDR3 protein. This sample carries about 640,000 distinct CDR3 sequences, about 45% of them seen once, and the ten largest clones take 7% to 7.5%. This clonotype has only one observation. Its target is unknown. The TCR was taken from an adult man with Graves' disease, either hyperthyroidism or ophthalmopathy (not recorded which). The specimen sequenced was peripheral blood or thyroid tissue (not recorded which). The chain has TRBV7-2 and TRBJ1-5, with no clear D. As DNA, the CDR3 is TGTGCCAGCAGCTTAGGAGGAGGCGGTTTGCAAACCGGGGCCCAGCATTTT. Translation gives CASSLGGGGLQTGAQHF.